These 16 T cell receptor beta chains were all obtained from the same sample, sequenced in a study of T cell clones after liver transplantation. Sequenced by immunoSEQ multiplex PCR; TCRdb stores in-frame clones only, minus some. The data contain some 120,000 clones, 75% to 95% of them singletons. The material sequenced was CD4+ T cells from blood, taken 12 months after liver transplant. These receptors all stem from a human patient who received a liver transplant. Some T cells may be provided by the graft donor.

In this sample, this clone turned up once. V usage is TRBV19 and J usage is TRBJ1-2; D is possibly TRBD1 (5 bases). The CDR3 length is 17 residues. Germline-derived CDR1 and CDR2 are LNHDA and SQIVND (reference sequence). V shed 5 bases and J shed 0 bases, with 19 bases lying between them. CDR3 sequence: CASSPRTGRTTNYGYTF. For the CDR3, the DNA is TGTGCCAGTAGTCCCCGGACGGGGCGGACTACTAACTATGGCTACACCTTC.

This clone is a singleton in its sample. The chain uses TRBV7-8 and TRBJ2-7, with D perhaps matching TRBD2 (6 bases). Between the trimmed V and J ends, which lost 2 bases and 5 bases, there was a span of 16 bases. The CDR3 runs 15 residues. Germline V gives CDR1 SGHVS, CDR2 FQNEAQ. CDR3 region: CASSLRLARTHEQYF. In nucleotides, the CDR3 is TGTGCCAGCAGCTTAAGGCTAGCGCGTACCCACGAGCAGTACTTC.

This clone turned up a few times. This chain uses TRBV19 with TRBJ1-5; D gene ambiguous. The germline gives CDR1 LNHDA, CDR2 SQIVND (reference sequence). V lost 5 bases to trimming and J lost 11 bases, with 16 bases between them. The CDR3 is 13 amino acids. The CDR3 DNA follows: TGTGCCAGTAGTCGAGGACCCGAAGGTGCCCAGCATTTT. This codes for CASSRGPEGAQHF.

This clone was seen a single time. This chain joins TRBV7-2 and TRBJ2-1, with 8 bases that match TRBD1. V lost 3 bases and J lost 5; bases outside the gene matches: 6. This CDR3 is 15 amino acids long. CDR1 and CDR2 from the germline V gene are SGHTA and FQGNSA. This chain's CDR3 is CASSFRGHGNNEQFF. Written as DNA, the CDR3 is TGTGCCAGCAGCTTCAGGGGGCACGGAAACAATGAGCAGTTCTTC.

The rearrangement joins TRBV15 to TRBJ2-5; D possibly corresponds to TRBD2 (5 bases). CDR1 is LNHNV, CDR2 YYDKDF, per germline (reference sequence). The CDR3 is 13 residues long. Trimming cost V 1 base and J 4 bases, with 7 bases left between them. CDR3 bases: TGTGCCACCAGCAGAGCTCGGGGAGAGACCCAGTACTTC. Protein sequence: CATSRARGETQYF.

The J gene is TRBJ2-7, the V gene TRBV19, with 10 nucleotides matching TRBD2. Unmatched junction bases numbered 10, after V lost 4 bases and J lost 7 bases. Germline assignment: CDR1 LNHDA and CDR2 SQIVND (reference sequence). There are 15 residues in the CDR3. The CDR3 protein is CASSTTPSGSGEQYF. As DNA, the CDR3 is TGTGCCAGTAGTACAACCCCTAGCGGGAGTGGTGAGCAGTACTTC.

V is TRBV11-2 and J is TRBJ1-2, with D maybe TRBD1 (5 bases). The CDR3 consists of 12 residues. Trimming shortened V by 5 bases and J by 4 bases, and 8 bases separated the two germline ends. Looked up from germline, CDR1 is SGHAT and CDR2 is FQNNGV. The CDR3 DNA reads TGTGCCAGCAGCCCCGGGGGCTATGGCTACACCTTC. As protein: CASSPGGYGYTF.

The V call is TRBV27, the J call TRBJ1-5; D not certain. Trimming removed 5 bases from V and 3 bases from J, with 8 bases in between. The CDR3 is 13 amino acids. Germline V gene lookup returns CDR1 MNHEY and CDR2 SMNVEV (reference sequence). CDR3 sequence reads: CASSGLLNQPQHF. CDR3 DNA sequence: TGTGCCAGCAGTGGACTGCTCAATCAGCCCCAGCATTTT.

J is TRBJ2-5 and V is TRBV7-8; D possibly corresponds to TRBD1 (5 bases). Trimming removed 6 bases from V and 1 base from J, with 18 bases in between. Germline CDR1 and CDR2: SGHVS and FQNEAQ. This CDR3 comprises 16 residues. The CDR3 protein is CASSFNPTALQETQYF. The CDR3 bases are TGTGCCAGCAGTTTTAACCCGACAGCCCTCCAAGAGACCCAGTACTTC.

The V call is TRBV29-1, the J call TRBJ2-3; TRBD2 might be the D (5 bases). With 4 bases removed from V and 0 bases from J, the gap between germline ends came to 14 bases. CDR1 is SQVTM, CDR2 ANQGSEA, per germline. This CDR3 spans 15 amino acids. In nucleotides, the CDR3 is TGCAGCGTTGTCCCGGGAACTACTAGCACAGATACGCAGTATTTT. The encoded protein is CSVVPGTTSTDTQYF.

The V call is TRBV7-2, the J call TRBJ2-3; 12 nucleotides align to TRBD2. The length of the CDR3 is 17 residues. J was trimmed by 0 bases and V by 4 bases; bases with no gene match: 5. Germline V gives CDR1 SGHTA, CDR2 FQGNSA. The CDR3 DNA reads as TGTGCCAGCAGCTCTCGGCTAGCGGGAGGGAGCACAGATACGCAGTATTTT. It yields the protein CASSSRLAGGSTDTQYF. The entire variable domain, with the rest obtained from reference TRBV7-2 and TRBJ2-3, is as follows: GAGVSQSPSNKVTEKGKDVELRCDPISGHTALYWYRQSLGQGLEFLIYFQGNSAPDKSGLPSDRFSAERTGGSVSTLTIQRTQQEDSAVYLCASSSRLAGGSTDTQYFGPGTRLTVL.

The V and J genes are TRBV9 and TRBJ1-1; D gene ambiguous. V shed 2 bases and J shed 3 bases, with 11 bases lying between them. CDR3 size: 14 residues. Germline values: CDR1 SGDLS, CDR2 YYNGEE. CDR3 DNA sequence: TGTGCCAGCAGCGTTTACCCCTCCGACACTGAAGCTTTCTTT. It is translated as CASSVYPSDTEAFF.

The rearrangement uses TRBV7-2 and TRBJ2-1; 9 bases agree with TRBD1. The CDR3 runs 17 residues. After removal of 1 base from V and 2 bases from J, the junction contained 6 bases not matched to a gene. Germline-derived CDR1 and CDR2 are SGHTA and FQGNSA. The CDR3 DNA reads TGTGCCAGCAGCTTAGTAGTAGGACAGGGGACCTACAATGAGCAGTTCTTC. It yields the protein CASSLVVGQGTYNEQFF.

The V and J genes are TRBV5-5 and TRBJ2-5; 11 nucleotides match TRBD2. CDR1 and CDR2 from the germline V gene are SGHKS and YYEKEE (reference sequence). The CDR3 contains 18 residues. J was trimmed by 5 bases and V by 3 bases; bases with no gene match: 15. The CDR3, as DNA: TGTGCCAGCAGCTCCCGGCCGCTAGCGGGAGGAGGTGGGGAGACCCAGTACTTC. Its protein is CASSSRPLAGGGGETQYF.

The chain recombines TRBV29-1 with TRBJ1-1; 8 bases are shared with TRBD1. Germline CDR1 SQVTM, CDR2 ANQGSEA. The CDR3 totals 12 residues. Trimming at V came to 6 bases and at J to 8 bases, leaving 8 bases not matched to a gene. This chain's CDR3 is CSVTGDIVEAFF. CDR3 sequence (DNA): TGCAGCGTGACAGGGGACATTGTGGAAGCTTTCTTT. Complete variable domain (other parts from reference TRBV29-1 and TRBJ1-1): SAVISQKPSRDICQRGTSLTIQCQVDSQVTMMFWYRQQPGQSLTLIATANQGSEATYESGFVIDKFPISRPNLTFSTLTVSNMSPEDSSIYLCSVTGDIVEAFFGQGTRLTVV.

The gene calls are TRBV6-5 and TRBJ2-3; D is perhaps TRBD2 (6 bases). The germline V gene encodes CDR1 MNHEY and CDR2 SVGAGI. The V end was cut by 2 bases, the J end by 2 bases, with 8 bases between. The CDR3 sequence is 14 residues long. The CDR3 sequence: CASSYGGFTDTQYF. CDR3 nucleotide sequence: TGTGCCAGCAGTTACGGGGGGTTCACAGATACGCAGTATTTT.